This T cell receptor beta chain was retrieved from a study of molecular identifiers for immune sequencing clone quantification. Turning to the study itself: Sequencing covered four of five parts into which replicate RNA from about 20,000 or 100,000 naive CD8 cells was split. Study-wide findings and caveats: Clones carrying above 20 RNA copies accounted for over 98% of effector molecules, under 1% in naive cells.

CDR3 length: 13 amino acids. V was pared by 6 bases and J by 3 bases, with 7 bases of the junction left unmatched. Germline values: CDR1 SQVTM, CDR2 ANQGSEA. Naive CD8 T cells were sorted as CD8+CD4-CCR7+CD45RA+. Both previously described methods and listed TCR primers were employed to make bulk TCR libraries. TCRdb reanalysed the PCR reads using MiXCR and keeps one entry per CDR3 protein. The sample includes fewer than 100,000 distinct CDR3 sequences, about 21% of them seen just once. This clonotype has at least ten counts. Its antigen is still unknown. The sequence came from a human donor in good health. Some libraries in this study had Jurkat cell RNA spiked in. The sample taken for sequencing was naive CD8+ T cells from blood, with Jurkat cell RNA spiked in. Described subset: FACS-sorted CD8+CD4-CCR7+CD45RA+ naive T cells. The chain carries TRBV29-1 and TRBJ2-7, with 8 bases fitting TRBD1. The DNA of the CDR3 is TGCAGCGTCGGGACAGGAGACCTCTACGAGCAGTACTTC. Its protein is CSVGTGDLYEQYF.